This T cell receptor beta chain was documented in a study of Graves' ophthalmopathy and Graves' hyperthyroidism. CDR3 length equals 14 residues. V dropped 2 bases and J dropped 1 base, with 8 bases sitting between them. Germline V gene lookup returns CDR1 SGHDN and CDR2 FVKESK. Ten or more counts support this clonotype. RNA served as the template for amplifying TCR beta CDR3 regions. HTBI primers were used in a first-round RT-PCR, which preceded a second-round multiplex PCR. TCRdb re-called the multiplex PCR reads with MiXCR, one entry per CDR3 protein. The table lists approximately 160,000 distinct CDR3 sequences, over 35% of them singletons.

Sample: peripheral blood. The chain couples TRBV14 to TRBJ1-2, with D tentatively TRBD1 (5 bases). This receptor was obtained from a woman aged 40 to 50 with Graves' ophthalmopathy. The CDR3 bases are TGTGCCAGCAGCCAAAGGGGACTTAACTATGGCTACACCTTC. This translates into CASSQRGLNYGYTF.